Below are 17 T cell receptor beta chains sequenced from a single sample in a study of early T cells in non-severe SARS-CoV-2 infection (dated by TCRdb to the early 2020s). Libraries were built with 5' RACE. Sequencing instrument: NextSeq 500. Clones were called with MiXCR by TCRdb after fastp trimmed the public reads at Q25, and only in-frame beta chains were retained. Each entry merges the rows of one CDR3 protein and shows their most common DNA and genes. A total of tens of thousands of distinct CDR3 sequences appear in this sample, approximately 6.1% of them only once. The top ten clones comprise about 3.4% of the sample. Sequencing was performed on whole blood, taken at baseline. The receptors were sampled from an adult who was a healthcare worker with PCR-confirmed SARS-CoV-2 infection or an uninfected control (not recorded which).

CDR3 bases: TGCAGCGTCTTAAGACTAGCGGGAATTTTTGAAAATTCTAGCACAGATACGCAGTATTTT. Amino acids: CSVLRLAGIFENSSTDTQYF. The chain employs TRBV29-1 and TRBJ2-3; TRBD2 matches at 11 bases. V gave up 6 bases and J gave up 0 bases; unmatched junction bases: 20. Germline-derived CDR1 and CDR2 are SQVTM and ANQGSEA. This CDR3 has 20 amino acids.

Many counts were recorded for this clonotype. The V and J genes are TRBV28 and TRBJ2-7; TRBD2 aligns across 7 bases. CDR1 is MDHEN, CDR2 SYDVKM, per germline. This CDR3 is 14 amino acids long. V dropped 5 bases and J dropped 0; count of bases not matched to a gene: 4. CDR3 protein: CASSMTSLSYEQYF. CDR3 nucleotides: TGTGCCAGCAGTATGACTAGCCTCTCCTACGAGCAGTACTTC.

The chain combines TRBV24-1 with TRBJ2-1, with 11 bases identical to TRBD1. CDR3 length equals 18 residues. Germline CDR1 KGHDR, CDR2 SFDVKD. The V and J ends lost 1 base and 2 bases, in that order; junction bases with no gene match: 6. The CDR3 region is CATSDFRTGQGAYNEQFF. CDR3 nucleotides: TGTGCCACCAGTGATTTCCGAACGGGACAGGGGGCCTACAATGAGCAGTTCTTC.

This clonotype appeared many times. This chain uses TRBV25-1 with TRBJ2-3, with D tentatively TRBD1 or TRBD2 (6 bases each). Germline V gene data show CDR1 as MGHDK and CDR2 as SYGVNS. Deletions cut 3 bases from V and 3 bases from J, with 13 bases between. The CDR3 totals 15 residues. CDR3 residues: CASSDGGGATDTQYF. The CDR3 DNA is TGTGCCAGCAGTGACGGGGGCGGAGCAACAGATACGCAGTATTTT.

This clonotype has a count of ten or more. The V gene is TRBV18, the J gene TRBJ1-1; D is undetermined. CDR1 is KGHSH and CDR2 is LQKENI in the germline V gene. This CDR3 has 14 amino acids. V was cut by 2 bases and J by 0 bases, with 7 bases left in between. CDR3 nucleotide sequence: TGTGCCAGCTCACCAGGTCGGGTGAACACTGAAGCTTTCTTT. Translating it yields CASSPGRVNTEAFF. Complete variable domain (other parts from reference TRBV18 and TRBJ1-1): NAGVMQNPRHLVRRRGQEARLRCSPMKGHSHVYWYRQLPEEGLKFMVYLQKENIIDESGMPKERFSAEFPKEGPSILRIQQVVRGDSAAYFCASSPGRVNTEAFFGQGTRLTVV.

This clonotype was recorded at least ten times. The chain joins TRBV6-5 to TRBJ2-6, with D unclear. V lost 0 bases and J 5 bases, leaving 2 bases between the germline ends. The length of the CDR3 is 13 residues. The germline V gene encodes CDR1 MNHEY and CDR2 SVGAGI. The CDR3 DNA is TGTGCCAGCAGTTACTCCCGGGCCAACGTCCTGACTTTC. Its translation: CASSYSRANVLTF.

In its sample, this clonotype was seen many times. This sequence joins TRBV9 and TRBJ1-1, with TRBD1 matching over 11 bases. V shed 3 bases and J 8 bases; nucleotides not matched to a gene: 6. Germline V gene lookup returns CDR1 SGDLS and CDR2 YYNGEE. This CDR3 spans 14 amino acids. The CDR3 nucleotides read TGTGCCAGCAGCGCGGAGGGACAGGGGGGCGAAGCTTTCTTT. Translating gives CASSAEGQGGEAFF.

The V call is TRBV6-2 or TRBV6-3, the J call TRBJ1-5; 8 bases line up with TRBD1. With 4 bases clipped from V and 3 bases from J, the junction kept 14 bases outside the gene matches. The V gene's germline CDR1 is MNHEY and CDR2 SVGEGT. CDR3 length: 18 residues. The chain's CDR3 is CASSSDILDRGINQPQHF. In DNA form, the CDR3 reads TGTGCCAGCAGTTCCGATATTCTTGACAGGGGAATCAATCAGCCCCAGCATTTT.

This clonotype has a count of ten or more. The rearrangement joins TRBV20-1 to TRBJ2-1; D unresolved. CDR3 size: 14 residues. Germline assignment: CDR1 DFQATT and CDR2 SNEGSKA (reference sequence). V shed 2 bases and J shed 8 bases, with 16 bases lying between them. As DNA, the CDR3 is TGCAGTGCTAGACCGAGGACCTGGGGTGATGAGCAGTTCTTC. This gives the protein CSARPRTWGDEQFF.

The rearrangement joins TRBV12-3 or TRBV12-4 to TRBJ2-7; a weak D match, TRBD2 (5 bases). The CDR3 contains 13 residues. V lost 8 bases, J lost 9 bases, and 20 bases lay in between. CDR3 nucleotides: TGTGCCAGCGGAGGCACGCATTACGGAGGGCAGTACTTC. It translates to CASGGTHYGGQYF.

In this sample, this clonotype turned up many times. V usage is TRBV28 and J usage is TRBJ2-1; TRBD2 matches at 8 bases. CDR1 and CDR2 (germline): MDHEN, SYDVKM. Trimming cost V 5 bases and J 5 bases; bases outside gene matches: 8. The CDR3 extends over 15 amino acids. Here the CDR3 reads CASSEITSGNNEQFF. The DNA for the CDR3 is TGTGCCAGCAGTGAAATAACTAGCGGAAACAATGAGCAGTTCTTC.

This clonotype showed up many times. The rearrangement uses TRBV20-1 and TRBJ1-4; D ambiguous. CDR3 length: 12 residues. Between the trimmed V and J ends, which lost 6 bases and 8 bases, there was a span of 13 bases. Per germline, CDR1 DFQATT and CDR2 SNEGSKA (reference sequence). The CDR3 nucleotides read TGCAGTGCCACGTCCCCCGAGGAAAAACTGTTTTTT. Its translation: CSATSPEEKLFF.

At least ten counts were recorded for this clonotype. The rearrangement joins TRBV20-1 to TRBJ2-7, with TRBD1 matching 8 bases. Germline-derived CDR1 and CDR2 are DFQATT and SNEGSKA (reference sequence). V lost 5 bases and J lost 2; bases outside the gene matches: 8. CDR3 length: 14 amino acids. CDR3 loop: CSASRQGQAYEQYF. As DNA, the CDR3 is TGCAGTGCTTCCCGACAGGGGCAGGCCTACGAGCAGTACTTC.

The CDR3 protein is CAWISAGGTFLHF. In DNA form, the CDR3 reads TGTGCCTGGATTTCAGCAGGGGGAACATTCCTCCACTTT. The V gene is TRBV30, the J gene TRBJ1-6, with 7 bases matching TRBD1. Germline CDR1 reads GTSNPN; CDR2 reads SVGIG (reference sequence). Trimming at V came to 4 bases and at J to 15 bases, leaving 12 bases not matched to a gene. The CDR3 has 13 residues. The full variable domain, its missing parts supplied by reference TRBV30 and TRBJ1-6, is SQTIHQWPATLVQPVGSPLSLECTVEGTSNPNLYWYRQAAGRGLQLLFYSVGIGQISSEVPQNLSASRPQDRQFILSSKKLLLSDSGFYLCAWISAGGTFLHFGNGTRLTVT.

This clonotype was seen repeatedly, ten times or more. This sequence joins TRBV15 and TRBJ2-7, with 13 positions matching TRBD2. The CDR3 extends over 16 amino acids. The junction had 6 bases not matched to a gene; V was cut back by 2 bases and J by 5 bases. The germline V gene encodes CDR1 LNHNV and CDR2 YYDKDF (reference sequence). This CDR3 reads CATSRPGTSGMHEQYF. The CDR3 DNA follows: TGTGCCACCAGCAGACCCGGGACTAGCGGGATGCACGAGCAGTACTTC.

V and J are TRBV6-5 and TRBJ1-4; no firm D call. Per the germline V gene, CDR1 is MNHEY and CDR2 is SVGAGI. The V gene lost 6 bases and the J gene lost 8 bases, with 16 bases spanning the gap. This CDR3 is built from 14 residues. DNA for the CDR3: TGTGCCAGCAGCAAGACGGGGTACCGAGAAAAACTGTTTTTT. Protein sequence: CASSKTGYREKLFF.

In this sample, this clonotype turned up a few times. CDR3 DNA sequence: TGTGCCAGCAGCGACAATGCTTGGGGCGGACCTTATGGCTACACCTTC. Residues: CASSDNAWGGPYGYTF. J is TRBJ1-2 and V is TRBV14, with D possibly being TRBD1 (5 bases). The CDR3 runs 16 residues. Trimming removed 5 bases from V and 5 bases from J, with 21 bases in between. Germline V gene lookup returns CDR1 SGHDN and CDR2 FVKESK.